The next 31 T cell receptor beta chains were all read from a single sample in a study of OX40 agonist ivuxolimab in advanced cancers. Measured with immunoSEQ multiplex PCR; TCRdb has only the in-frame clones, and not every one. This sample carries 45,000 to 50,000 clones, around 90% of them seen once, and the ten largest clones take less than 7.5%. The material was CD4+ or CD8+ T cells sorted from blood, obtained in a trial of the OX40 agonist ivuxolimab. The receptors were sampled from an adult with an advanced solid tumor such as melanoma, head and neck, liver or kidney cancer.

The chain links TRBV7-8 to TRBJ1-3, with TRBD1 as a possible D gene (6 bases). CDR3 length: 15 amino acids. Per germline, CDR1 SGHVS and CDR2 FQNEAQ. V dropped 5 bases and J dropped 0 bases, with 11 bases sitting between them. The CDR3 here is CASSAGQASGNTIYF. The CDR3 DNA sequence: TGTGCCAGCAGCGCGGGACAAGCCTCTGGAAACACCATATATTTT.

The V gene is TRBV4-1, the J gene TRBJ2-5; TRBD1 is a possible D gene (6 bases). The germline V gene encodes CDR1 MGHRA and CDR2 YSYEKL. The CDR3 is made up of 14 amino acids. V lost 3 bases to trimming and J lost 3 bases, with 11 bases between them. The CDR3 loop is CASSQRTEEETQYF. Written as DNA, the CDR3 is TGCGCCAGCAGCCAGCGGACAGAAGAAGAGACCCAGTACTTC.

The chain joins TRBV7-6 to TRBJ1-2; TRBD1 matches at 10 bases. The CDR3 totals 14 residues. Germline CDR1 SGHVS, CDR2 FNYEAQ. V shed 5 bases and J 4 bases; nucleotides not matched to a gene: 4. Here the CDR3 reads CASSLRDRGYGYTF. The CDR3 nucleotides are TGTGCCAGCAGCCTGCGGGACAGGGGCTATGGCTACACCTTC.

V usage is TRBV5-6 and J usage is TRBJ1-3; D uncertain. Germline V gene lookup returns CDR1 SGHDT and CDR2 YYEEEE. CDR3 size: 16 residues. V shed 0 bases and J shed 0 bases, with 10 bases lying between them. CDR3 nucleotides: TGTGCCAGCAGCTTGGGAGCAATAGTCTCTGGAAACACCATATATTTT. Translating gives CASSLGAIVSGNTIYF.

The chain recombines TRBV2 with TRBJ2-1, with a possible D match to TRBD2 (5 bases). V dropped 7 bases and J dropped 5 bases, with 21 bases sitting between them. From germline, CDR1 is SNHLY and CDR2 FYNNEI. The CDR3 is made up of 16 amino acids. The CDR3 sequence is CASITLERLLDNEQFF. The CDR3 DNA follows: TGTGCCAGCATAACCCTAGAGCGGCTGCTGGACAATGAGCAGTTCTTC.

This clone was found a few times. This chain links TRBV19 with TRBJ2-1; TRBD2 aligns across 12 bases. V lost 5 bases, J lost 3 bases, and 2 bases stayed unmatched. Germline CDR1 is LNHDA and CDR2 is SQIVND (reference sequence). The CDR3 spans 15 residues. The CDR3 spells CASSWTSGDYNEQFF. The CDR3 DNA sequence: TGTGCCAGTAGTTGGACTAGCGGGGACTACAATGAGCAGTTCTTC.

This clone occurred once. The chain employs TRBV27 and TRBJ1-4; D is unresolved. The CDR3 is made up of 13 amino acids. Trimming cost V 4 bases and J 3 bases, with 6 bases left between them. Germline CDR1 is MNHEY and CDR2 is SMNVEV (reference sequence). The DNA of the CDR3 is TGTGCCAGCAGTTATAAGGCTAATGAAAAACTGTTTTTT. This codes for CASSYKANEKLFF.

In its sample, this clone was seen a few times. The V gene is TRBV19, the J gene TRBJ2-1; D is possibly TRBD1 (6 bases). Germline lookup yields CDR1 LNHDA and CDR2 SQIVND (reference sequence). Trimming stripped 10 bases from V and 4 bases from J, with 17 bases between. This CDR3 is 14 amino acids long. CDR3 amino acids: CATSHGGQYNEQFF. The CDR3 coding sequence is TGTGCCACCTCCCATGGGGGCCAGTACAATGAGCAGTTCTTC.

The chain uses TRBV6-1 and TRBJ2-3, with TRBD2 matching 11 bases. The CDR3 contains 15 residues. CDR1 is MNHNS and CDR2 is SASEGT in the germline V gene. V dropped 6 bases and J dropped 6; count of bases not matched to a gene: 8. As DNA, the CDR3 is TGTGCCAGCAGGGGCACGATAGCGGGGGGGGATACGCAGTATTTT. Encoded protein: CASRGTIAGGDTQYF.

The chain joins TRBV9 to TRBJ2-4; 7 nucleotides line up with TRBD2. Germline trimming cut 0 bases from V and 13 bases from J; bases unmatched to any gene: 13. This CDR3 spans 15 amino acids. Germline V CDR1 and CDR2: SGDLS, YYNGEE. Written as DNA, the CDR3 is TGTGCCAGCAGCGTAGTTGGCGGGGGAGGGGAAGACCAGTACTTC. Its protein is CASSVVGGGGEDQYF.

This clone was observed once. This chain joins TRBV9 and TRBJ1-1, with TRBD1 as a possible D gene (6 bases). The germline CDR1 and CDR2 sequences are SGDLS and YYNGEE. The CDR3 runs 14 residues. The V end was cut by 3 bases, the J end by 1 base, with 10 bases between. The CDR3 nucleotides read TGTGCCAGCAGCGATGAGGGGGGGAACACTGAAGCTTTCTTT. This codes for CASSDEGGNTEAFF.

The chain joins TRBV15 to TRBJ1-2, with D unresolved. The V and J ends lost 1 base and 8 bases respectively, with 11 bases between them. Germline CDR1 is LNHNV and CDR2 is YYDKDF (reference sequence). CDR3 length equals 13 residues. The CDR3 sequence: CATSRVDLGGYTF. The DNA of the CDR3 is TGTGCCACCAGCAGAGTGGATTTGGGGGGCTACACCTTC.

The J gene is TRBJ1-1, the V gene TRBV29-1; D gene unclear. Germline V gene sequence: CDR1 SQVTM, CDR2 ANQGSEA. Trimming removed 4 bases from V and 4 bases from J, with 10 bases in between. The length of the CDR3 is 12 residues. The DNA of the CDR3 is TGCAGCGTTGTCGAGTCGAGCACTGAAGCTTTCTTT. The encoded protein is CSVVESSTEAFF.

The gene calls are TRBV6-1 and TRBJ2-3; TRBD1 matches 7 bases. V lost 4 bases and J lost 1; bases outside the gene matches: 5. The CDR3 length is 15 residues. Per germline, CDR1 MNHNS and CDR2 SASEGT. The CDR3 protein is CASSVEGAGTDTQYF. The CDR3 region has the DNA TGTGCCAGCAGTGTCGAGGGGGCCGGCACAGATACGCAGTATTTT.

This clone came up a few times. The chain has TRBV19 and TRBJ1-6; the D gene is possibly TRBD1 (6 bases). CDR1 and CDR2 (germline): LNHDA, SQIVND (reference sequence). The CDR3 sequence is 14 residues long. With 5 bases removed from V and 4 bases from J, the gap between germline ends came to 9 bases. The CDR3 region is CASSARGYNSPLHF. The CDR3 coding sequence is TGTGCCAGTAGTGCCAGGGGTTATAATTCACCCCTCCACTTT.

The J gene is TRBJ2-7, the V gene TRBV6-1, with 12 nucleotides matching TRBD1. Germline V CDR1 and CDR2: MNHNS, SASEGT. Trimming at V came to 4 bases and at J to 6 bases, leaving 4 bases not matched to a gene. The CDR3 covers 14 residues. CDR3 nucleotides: TGTGCCAGCAGTGCTGGGACAGGGGGCTCCGAGCAGTACGTC. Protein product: CASSAGTGGSEQYV.

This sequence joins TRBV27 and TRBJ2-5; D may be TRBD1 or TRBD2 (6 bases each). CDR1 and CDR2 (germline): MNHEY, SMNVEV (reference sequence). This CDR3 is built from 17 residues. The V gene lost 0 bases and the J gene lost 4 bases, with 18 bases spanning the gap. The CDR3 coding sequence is TGTGCCAGCAGTTTATCGATAGGGGGACTGAGGGGAGAGACCCAGTACTTC. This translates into CASSLSIGGLRGETQYF.

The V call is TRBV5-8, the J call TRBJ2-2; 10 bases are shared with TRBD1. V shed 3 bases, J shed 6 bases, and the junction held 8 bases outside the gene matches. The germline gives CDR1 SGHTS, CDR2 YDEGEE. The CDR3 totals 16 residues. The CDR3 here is CASSSVDRGDPGELFF. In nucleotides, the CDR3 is TGTGCCAGCAGCTCAGTGGACAGGGGGGATCCCGGGGAGCTGTTTTTT.

The CDR3 nucleotides are TGTGCCAGCAGATCAGACAGCTATGGCTACACCTTC. Its protein is CASRSDSYGYTF. This sequence joins TRBV6-6 and TRBJ1-2, with D possibly TRBD1 on 5 matching bases. The germline V and J ends were trimmed by 6 bases and 4 bases, with 9 bases remaining between them. CDR3 length: 12 amino acids. The germline CDR1 and CDR2 sequences are MNHNY and SVGAGI (reference sequence).

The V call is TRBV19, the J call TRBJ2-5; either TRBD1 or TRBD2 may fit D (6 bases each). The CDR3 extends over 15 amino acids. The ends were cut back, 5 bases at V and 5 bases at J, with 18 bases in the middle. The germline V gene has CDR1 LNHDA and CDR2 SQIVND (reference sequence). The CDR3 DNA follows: TGTGCCAGTAGTCCCCGTCCCGGGGGCGATGAGACCCAGTACTTC. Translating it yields CASSPRPGGDETQYF.

CDR3: CASSLAAGVAHNEQFF. Written as DNA, the CDR3 is TGTGCCAGCAGCTTAGCGGCAGGAGTAGCCCACAATGAGCAGTTCTTC. This sequence joins TRBV11-3 and TRBJ2-1; D is uncertain. CDR1 and CDR2 (germline): SGHNT, YENEEA. The length of the CDR3 is 16 residues. V lost 1 base and J lost 5, with 15 bases in between.

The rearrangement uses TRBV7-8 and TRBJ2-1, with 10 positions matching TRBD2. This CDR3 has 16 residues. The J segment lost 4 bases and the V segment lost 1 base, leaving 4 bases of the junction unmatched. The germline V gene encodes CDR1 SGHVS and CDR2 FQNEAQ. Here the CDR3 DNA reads TGTGCCAGCAGCTTAGGGACTAGCGGTGGGTACAATGAGCAGTTCTTC. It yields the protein CASSLGTSGGYNEQFF.

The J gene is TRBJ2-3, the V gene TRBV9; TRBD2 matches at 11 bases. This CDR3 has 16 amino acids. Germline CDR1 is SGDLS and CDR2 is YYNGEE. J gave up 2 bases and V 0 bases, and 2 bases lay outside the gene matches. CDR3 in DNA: TGTGCCAGCAGCGTAGAACTAGCGGGGGCCACAGATACGCAGTATTTT. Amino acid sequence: CASSVELAGATDTQYF.

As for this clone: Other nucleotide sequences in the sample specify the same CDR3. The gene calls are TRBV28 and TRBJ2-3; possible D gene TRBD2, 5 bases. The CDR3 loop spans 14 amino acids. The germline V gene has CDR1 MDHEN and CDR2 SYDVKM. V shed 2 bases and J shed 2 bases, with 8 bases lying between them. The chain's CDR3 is CASSLAGDTDTQYF. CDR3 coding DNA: TGTGCCAGCAGTTTAGCCGGGGACACAGATACGCAGTATTTT. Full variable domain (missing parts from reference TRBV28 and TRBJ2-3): DVKVTQSSRYLVKRTGEKVFLECVQDMDHENMFWYRQDPGLGLRLIYFSYDVKMKEKGDIPEGYSVSREKKERFSLILESASTNQTSMYLCASSLAGDTDTQYFGPGTRLTVL.

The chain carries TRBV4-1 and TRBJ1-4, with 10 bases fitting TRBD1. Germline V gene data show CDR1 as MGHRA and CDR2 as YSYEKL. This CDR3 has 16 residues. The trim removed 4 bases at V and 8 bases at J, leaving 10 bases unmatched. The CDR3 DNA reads TGCGCCAGCAGCCCCGCGGGACAGGGGATTGGGGAAAAACTGTTTTTT. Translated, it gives CASSPAGQGIGEKLFF.

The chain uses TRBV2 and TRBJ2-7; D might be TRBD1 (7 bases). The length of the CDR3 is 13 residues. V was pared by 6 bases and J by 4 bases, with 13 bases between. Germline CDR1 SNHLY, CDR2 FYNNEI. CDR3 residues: CASREQGRYEQYV. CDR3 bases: TGTGCCAGCAGGGAACAGGGGAGGTACGAGCAGTACGTC.

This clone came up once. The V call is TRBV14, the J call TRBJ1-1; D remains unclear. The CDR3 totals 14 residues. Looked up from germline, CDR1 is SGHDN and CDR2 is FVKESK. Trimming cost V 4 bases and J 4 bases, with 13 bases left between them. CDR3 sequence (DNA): TGTGCCAGCAGCCTACTAAAGGGAATCACTGAAGCTTTCTTT. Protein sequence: CASSLLKGITEAFF.

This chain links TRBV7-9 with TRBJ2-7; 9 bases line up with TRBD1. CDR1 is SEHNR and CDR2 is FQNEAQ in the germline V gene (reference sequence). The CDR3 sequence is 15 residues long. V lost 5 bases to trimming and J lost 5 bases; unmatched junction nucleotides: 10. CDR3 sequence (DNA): TGTGCCAGCAGCCTAGGGACAGGGAGCAGCCACGAGCAGTACGTC. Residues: CASSLGTGSSHEQYV.

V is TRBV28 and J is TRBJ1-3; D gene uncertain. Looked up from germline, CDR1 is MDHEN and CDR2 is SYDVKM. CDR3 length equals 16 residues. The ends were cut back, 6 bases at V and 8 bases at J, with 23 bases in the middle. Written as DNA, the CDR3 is TGTGCCAGCAGCGATACCCCCTCAGAGGGTCGGGACACCATATATTTT. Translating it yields CASSDTPSEGRDTIYF.

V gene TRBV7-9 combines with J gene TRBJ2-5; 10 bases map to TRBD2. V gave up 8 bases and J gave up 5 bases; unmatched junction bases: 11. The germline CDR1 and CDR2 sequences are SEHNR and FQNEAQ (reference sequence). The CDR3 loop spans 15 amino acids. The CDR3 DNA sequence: TGTGCCAGCCTCGAGAGCGGGGGGGCCGAGGAGACCCAGTACTTC. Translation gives CASLESGGAEETQYF. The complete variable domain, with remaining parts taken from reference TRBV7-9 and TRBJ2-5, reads DTGVSQNPRHKITKRGQNVTFRCDPISEHNRLYWYRQTLGQGPEFLTYFQNEAQLEKSRLLSDRFSAERPKGSFSTLEIQRTEQGDSAMYLCASLESGGAEETQYFGPGTRLLVL.

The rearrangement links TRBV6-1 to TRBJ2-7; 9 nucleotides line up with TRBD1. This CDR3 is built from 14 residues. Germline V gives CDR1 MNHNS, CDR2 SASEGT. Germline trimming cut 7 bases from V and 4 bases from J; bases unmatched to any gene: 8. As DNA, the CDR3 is TGTGCCAGCAATACAGGGGGCTGGGGTTACGAGCAGTACGTC. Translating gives CASNTGGWGYEQYV.